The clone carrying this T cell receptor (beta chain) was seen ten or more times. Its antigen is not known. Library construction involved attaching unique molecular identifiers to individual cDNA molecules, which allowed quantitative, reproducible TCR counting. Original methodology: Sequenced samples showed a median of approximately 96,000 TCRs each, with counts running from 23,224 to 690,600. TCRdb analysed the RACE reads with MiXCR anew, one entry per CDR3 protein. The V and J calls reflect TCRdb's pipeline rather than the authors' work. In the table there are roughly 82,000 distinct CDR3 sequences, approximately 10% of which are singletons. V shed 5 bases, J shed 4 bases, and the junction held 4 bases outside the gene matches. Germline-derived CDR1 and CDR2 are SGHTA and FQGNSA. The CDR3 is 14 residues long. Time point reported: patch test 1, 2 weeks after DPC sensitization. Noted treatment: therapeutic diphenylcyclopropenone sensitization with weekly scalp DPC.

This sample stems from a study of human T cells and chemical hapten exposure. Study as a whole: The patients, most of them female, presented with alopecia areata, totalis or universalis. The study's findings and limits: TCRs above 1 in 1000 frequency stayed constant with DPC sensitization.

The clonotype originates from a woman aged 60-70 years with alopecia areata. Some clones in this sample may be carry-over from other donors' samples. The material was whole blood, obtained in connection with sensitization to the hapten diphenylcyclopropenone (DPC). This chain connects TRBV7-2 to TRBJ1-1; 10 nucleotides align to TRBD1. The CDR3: CASSPRTGGTEAFF. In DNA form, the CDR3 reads TGTGCCAGCAGCCCCCGGACAGGGGGCACTGAAGCTTTCTTT.